The rows below give T cell receptor beta chains drawn from one sample of a study of T-cell memory formation after mild COVID-19. TCRdb re-analysed the 5' RACE reads in MiXCR, keeping a single row per CDR3 protein. The sample shows about 290,000 distinct CDR3 sequences, 15% of them seen only once. What was sequenced was PBMCs or a T cell subset sorted from them (not recorded which). Receptor source: a man in his late teens or twenties who had mild COVID-19 (a few samples of this study predate the infection). Cell type and time point are not known. Each CDR3 is given without its conserved first and last residue. A D gene is named only where the DNA matches it firmly.

CDR3aa	d_gene	v_gene
ASSLSAGPDTQY	-	TRBV7-2
ASSSTSGAKETQY	TRBD2	TRBV5-1
ASRRQGSYNEQF	TRBD1	TRBV7-2
ATSSADREFSYEQY	TRBD1	TRBV15
ASSLPTYEQY	-	TRBV7-2
ASSLVVGTGELF	-	TRBV5-1
ASSFWIAGQETQY	TRBD2	TRBV13
AISDQVLETQY	-	TRBV10-3
ASSVSGNIYSNQPQH	-	TRBV7-8
ASGGRSNTEAF	-	TRBV7-2
ASSFTGETEAF	TRBD1	TRBV5-1
ASSQAGLGETQY	-	TRBV4-2
ATSERDTQY	-	TRBV24-1
AWVGGRNTEAF	-	TRBV30
SARAVGRSSYEQY	-	TRBV20-1
ASKPTGEWNHEQY	TRBD1	TRBV30
ASGAAGGRPDTQY	-	TRBV11-1
ASSSPGAEQF	-	TRBV7-3
ASSTRTSGYEQF	TRBD2	TRBV7-2
ASSQEGIRRLNTGELF	-	TRBV4-3
SVEFRYNEQF	-	TRBV29-1
ASISDFPTTDTQY	-	TRBV7-9
ASSYSKTSGDETQY	TRBD2	TRBV6-2/TRBV6-3
ASSQVPQGDYGYT	-	TRBV3-2
SGSGLRETQY	-	TRBV20-1
SASSGPYEQY	-	TRBV20-1
ASTALAGGHTQY	TRBD2	TRBV12-3/TRBV12-4
ASGDAAAGAWGNEQF	TRBD2	TRBV6-2/TRBV6-3
ASSQQGYGETQY	-	TRBV5-6
ASSLSGTGYNEQF	TRBD1	TRBV6-2/TRBV6-3
ASSLAGDGYT	-	TRBV5-1
SARNSGGMDTQY	TRBD2	TRBV20-1
ASSADSSRKPQH	-	TRBV7-9
ASSQSSSGKNQETQY	TRBD2	TRBV4-2
ATAGLTDNEQF	-	TRBV5-1
ASSYQPVQISGANVLT	-	TRBV7-2
SARAGYEQY	-	TRBV20-1
ASSLGGTSPDTQY	TRBD2	TRBV11-3
ASSLARHGEKLF	-	TRBV7-9
ASSRREGYT	-	TRBV2
ASSSWTVLAKNIQY	-	TRBV6-2/TRBV6-3
ASSRHRGGGNQPQH	TRBD1	TRBV5-8
ASSLRLGTEAF	-	TRBV5-1
ATSGTGAVGAEAF	TRBD1	TRBV6-5
ASSSDSASYNEQF	-	TRBV5-1
ASSQEGLAGGGEQF	TRBD2	TRBV4-1
ASSPTQGGTEAF	-	TRBV25-1
ASRPGRVNLCT	-	TRBV27
SVPGSGGGYT	-	TRBV29-1
AISGIAGANTGELF	TRBD2	TRBV10-3
ASSPPLSGNLGAF	-	TRBV7-9